This note documents a single T cell receptor (beta chain) sequence. This sample is part of a study of blood T cell repertoires in COVID-19. Study summary: PBMCs, B-cell-depleted T cells, or T cells provided the cDNA or gDNA that made up the material.

Seattle enrolled patients during active infection and tracked them longitudinally. Original handling: Reference gene primer amplification in the assay estimated nucleated cell counts. Profiled with immunoSEQ multiplex PCR; TCRdb holds only in-frame clones, not every one. The V and J calls and the clone size are those of that table, but D and trimming were determined from the DNA. Of tens of thousands of clones in the sample, roughly 72% are singletons; the top ten hold approximately 4.8%. Trimming removed 6 bases at V and 3 bases at J, with 3 bases between. CDR1 and CDR2 from the germline V gene are SNHLY and FYNNEI. The CDR3 covers 11 residues.

The J gene is TRBJ2-1, the V gene TRBV2; no clear D. The clonotype originates from a woman aged 70-85 years with COVID-19, enrolled during active disease. Sample: peripheral blood. CDR3 sequence: CASSRYNEQFF. The DNA of the CDR3 is TGTGCCAGCAGCCGCTACAATGAGCAGTTCTTC.